This T cell receptor (beta chain) emerged from a study of blood T cell repertoires in COVID-19. Study-level background: Spain, Italy and the United States supplied samples that represented acute and convalescent COVID-19. Sources were T cells, B-cell-depleted T cells, or PBMCs; the material itself was cDNA or gDNA.

In the authors' methods: Amplification from reference gene primers served as the basis for estimated nucleated cell counts. Method: immunoSEQ multiplex PCR; TCRdb's copy keeps in-frame clones and lacks some. For V, J and clone size, that table is used; D and trimming come from the DNA. The sample has about 88,000 clones, roughly 87% seen once. The junction had 5 bases not matched to a gene; V was cut back by 2 bases and J by 4 bases. From germline, CDR1 is SQVTM and CDR2 ANQGSEA. The CDR3 is 14 residues long. This sequence joins TRBV29-1 and TRBJ2-5; 9 nucleotides line up with TRBD1. The sample comprised peripheral blood. The sequence was obtained from a male donor with acute or convalescent COVID-19. CDR3 in amino acids: CSVERGQGGETQYF. Here the CDR3 DNA reads TGCAGCGTTGAAAGGGGACAGGGAGGAGAGACCCAGTACTTC.